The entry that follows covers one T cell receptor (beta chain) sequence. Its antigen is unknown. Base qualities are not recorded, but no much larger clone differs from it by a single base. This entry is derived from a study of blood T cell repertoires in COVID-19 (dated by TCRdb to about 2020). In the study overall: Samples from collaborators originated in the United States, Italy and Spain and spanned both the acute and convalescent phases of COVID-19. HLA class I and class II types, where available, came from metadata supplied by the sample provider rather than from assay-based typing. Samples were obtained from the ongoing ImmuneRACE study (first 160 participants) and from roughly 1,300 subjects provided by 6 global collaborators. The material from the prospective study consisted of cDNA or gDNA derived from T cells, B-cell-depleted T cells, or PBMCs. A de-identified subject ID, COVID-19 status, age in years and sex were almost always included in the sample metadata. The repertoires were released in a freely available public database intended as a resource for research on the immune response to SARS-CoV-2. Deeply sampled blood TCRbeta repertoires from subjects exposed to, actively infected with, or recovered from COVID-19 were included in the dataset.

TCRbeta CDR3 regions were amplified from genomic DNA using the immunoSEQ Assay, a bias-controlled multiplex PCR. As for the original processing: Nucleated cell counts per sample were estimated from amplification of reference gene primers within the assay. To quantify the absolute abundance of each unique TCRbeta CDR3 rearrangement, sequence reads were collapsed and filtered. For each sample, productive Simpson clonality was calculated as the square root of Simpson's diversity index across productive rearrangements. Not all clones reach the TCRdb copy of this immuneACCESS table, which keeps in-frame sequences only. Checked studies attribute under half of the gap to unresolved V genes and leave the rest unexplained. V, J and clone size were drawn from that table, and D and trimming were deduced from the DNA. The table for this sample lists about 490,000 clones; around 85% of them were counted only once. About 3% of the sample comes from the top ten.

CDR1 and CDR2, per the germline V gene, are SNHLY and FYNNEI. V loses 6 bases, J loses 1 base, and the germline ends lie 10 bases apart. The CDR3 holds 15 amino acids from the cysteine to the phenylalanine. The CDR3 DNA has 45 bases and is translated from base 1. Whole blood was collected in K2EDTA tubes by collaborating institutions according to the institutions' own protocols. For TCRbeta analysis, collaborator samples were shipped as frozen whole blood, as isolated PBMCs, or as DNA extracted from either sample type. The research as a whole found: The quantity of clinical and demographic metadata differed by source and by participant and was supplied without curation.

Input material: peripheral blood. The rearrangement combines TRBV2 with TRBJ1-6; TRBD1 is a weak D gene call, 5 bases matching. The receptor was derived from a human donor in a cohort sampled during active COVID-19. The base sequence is TGTGCCAGCAGACAGGCGCAGTCCTATAATTCACCCCTCCACTTT. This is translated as CASRQAQSYNSPLHF.